A selection of T cell receptor beta chains follows, all from one sample in a study of response to subunit inactivated influenza vaccine. TCRdb reanalysed the RT-PCR reads using MiXCR and keeps one entry per CDR3 protein. Of more than 400,000 distinct CDR3 sequences listed, less than 7.5% are singletons. Material: PBMCs from blood, obtained less than 30 months after vaccination. These receptors originate from a man aged 50 to 75 who received an inactivated influenza vaccine. Each CDR3 is given with its conserved first and last residue. D genes are given only for firm matches. Clone size is given for some rows only: seen once, a few or many times, or a class if the clone is expanded.

>TRBD1|TRBJ2-5|TRBV5-1|few
CASSLPGQGETQYF
TGCGCCAGCAGCTTACCGGGACAGGGGGAGACCCAGTACTTC
>.|TRBJ2-7|TRBV7-6|few
CASSSQDSVGVEQYF
TGTGCCAGCAGCTCACAGGACTCCGTTGGGGTAGAGCAGTACTTC
>TRBD2|TRBJ2-1|TRBV6-4|.
CASSDSASGGDEQFF
TGTGCCAGCAGTGACTCGGCTAGCGGGGGTGATGAGCAGTTCTTC
>.|TRBJ2-2|TRBV12-3/TRBV12-4|many
CASSLWTGELFF
TGTGCCAGCAGCCTGTGGACCGGGGAGCTGTTTTTT
>.|TRBJ2-1|TRBV7-9|few
CASSFSPVLYNEQFF
TGTGCCAGCAGCTTCAGCCCTGTCCTCTACAATGAGCAGTTCTTC
>TRBD2|TRBJ2-1|TRBV12-3/TRBV12-4|few
CASSSWREGPNEQFF
TGTGCCAGCAGTTCATGGCGGGAGGGCCCCAATGAGCAGTTCTTC
>.|TRBJ2-1|TRBV6-1|few
CASATYNEQFF
TGTGCCAGCGCAACCTACAATGAGCAGTTCTTC
>.|TRBJ1-4|TRBV7-2|many
CASSLEPATNEKLFF
TGTGCCAGCAGCTTAGAACCTGCAACTAATGAAAAACTGTTTTTT
>TRBD2|TRBJ2-3|TRBV15|many
CATSREALAGVGADTQYF
TGTGCCACCAGCAGAGAGGCACTAGCGGGGGTTGGCGCAGATACGCAGTATTTT
>.|TRBJ2-3|TRBV20-1|few
CSARTRGDSTDTQYF
TGCAGTGCTAGGACTAGGGGCGACAGCACAGATACGCAGTATTTT
>TRBD1|TRBJ2-7|TRBV28|many
CASSLGTGAFGSYEQYF
TGTGCCAGCAGTTTAGGCACAGGGGCATTCGGCTCCTACGAGCAGTACTTC
>.|TRBJ2-1|TRBV11-3|many
CASSLAGISYNEQFF
TGTGCCAGCAGCTTAGCCGGGATATCCTACAATGAGCAGTTCTTC
>TRBD2|TRBJ2-1|TRBV12-3/TRBV12-4|.
CASSFRASGSRIDNEQFF
TGTGCCAGCAGTTTTAGGGCTAGCGGGAGTAGAATTGACAATGAGCAGTTCTTC
>TRBD2|TRBJ2-3|TRBV28|many
CASRTQLAGVADTQYF
TGTGCCAGCAGAACTCAATTAGCGGGAGTGGCAGATACGCAGTATTTT
>.|TRBJ2-3|TRBV5-1|few
CASSWRQEATDTQYF
TGCGCCAGCAGCTGGAGACAGGAGGCCACAGATACGCAGTATTTT
>.|TRBJ2-7|TRBV5-1|many
CASSLGGPGTYEQYF
TGCGCCAGCAGCCTCGGGGGACCGGGAACCTACGAGCAGTACTTC
>.|TRBJ2-2|TRBV20-1|.
CSARDLSDNTGELFF
TGCAGTGCTAGAGATCTGTCTGACAACACCGGGGAGCTGTTTTTT
>.|TRBJ1-6|TRBV18|many
CASSPNPRDNLHF
TGTGCCAGCTCACCCAATCCCCGGGACAACCTCCACTTT
>TRBD1|TRBJ1-1|TRBV9|.
CASSPGTGEIGAFF
TGTGCCAGCAGCCCCGGGACAGGGGAAATTGGAGCTTTCTTT
>.|TRBJ1-2|TRBV12-3/TRBV12-4|many
CASSAGTSNYGYTF
TGTGCCAGCAGTGCTGGGACAAGTAACTATGGCTACACCTTC
>.|TRBJ2-7|TRBV3-1|few
CASSQDPLGSSYEQYF
TGTGCCAGCAGCCAAGATCCATTGGGGAGCTCCTACGAGCAGTACTTC
>.|TRBJ2-7|TRBV18|few
CASSPPGRETYEQYF
TGTGCCAGCTCACCCCCCGGACGGGAAACCTACGAGCAGTACTTC
>.|TRBJ2-6|TRBV4-2|many
CASSQASGSGANVLTF
TGTGCCAGCAGCCAAGCTTCGGGGTCTGGGGCCAACGTCCTGACTTTC
>.|TRBJ1-2|TRBV6-1|few
CASSVQGNYGYTF
TGTGCCAGCAGTGTCCAGGGGAACTATGGCTACACCTTC
>.|TRBJ2-7|TRBV5-6|many
CASSLSPGASYEQYF
TGTGCCAGCAGCTTATCTCCAGGGGCGTCCTACGAGCAGTACTTC
>.|TRBJ2-7|TRBV5-5|few
CASSFDRREQYF
TGTGCCAGCAGCTTTGACAGGCGCGAGCAGTACTTC
>.|TRBJ1-1|TRBV27|many
CASKESGFDAGAEAFF
TGTGCCAGCAAGGAGTCGGGGTTTGACGCGGGGGCTGAAGCTTTCTTT
>TRBD1|TRBJ2-1|TRBV6-2/TRBV6-3|.
CASSSRDRSYNEQFF
TGTGCCAGCAGTTCCCGGGACAGATCCTACAATGAGCAGTTCTTC
>.|TRBJ2-3|TRBV12-3/TRBV12-4|many
CASSQFAGAGDTQYF
TGTGCCAGCAGCCAATTCGCGGGGGCGGGGGATACGCAGTATTTT
>TRBD1|TRBJ1-5|TRBV12-3/TRBV12-4|few
CASSDQGAVAQHF
TGTGCCAGCAGTGACCAGGGGGCGGTGGCCCAGCATTTT
>.|TRBJ2-7|TRBV4-1|few
CASSLVGVSSYEQYF
TGCGCCAGCAGCCTAGTTGGGGTAAGCTCCTACGAGCAGTACTTC
>.|TRBJ2-3|TRBV5-1|many
CASSYTSFDTQYF
TGCGCCAGCAGTTATACTAGTTTCGATACGCAGTATTTT
>TRBD1|TRBJ2-1|TRBV4-1|many
CASSQRVDRGLNEQFF
TGCGCCAGCAGCCAGCGCGTGGACAGGGGGCTCAATGAGCAGTTCTTC
>TRBD1|TRBJ2-5|TRBV5-1|few
CASSLAGQGQETQYF
TGCGCCAGCAGCTTGGCCGGACAGGGACAAGAGACCCAGTACTTC
>TRBD1|TRBJ2-6|TRBV12-3/TRBV12-4|many
CASSPTSGGMKGANVLTF
TGTGCCAGCAGTCCAACTTCAGGGGGCATGAAAGGGGCCAACGTCCTGACTTTC
>.|TRBJ2-1|TRBV5-1|few
CASSLVLTAASSYNEQFF
TGCGCCAGCAGCTTGGTTCTGACGGCGGCCAGCTCCTACAATGAGCAGTTCTTC
>TRBD2|TRBJ2-5|TRBV11-1|.
CASRPRLAGGQVQETQYF
TGTGCCAGCAGACCTCGTCTAGCGGGGGGGCAAGTCCAAGAGACCCAGTACTTC
>.|TRBJ2-1|TRBV4-3|many
CASSQGSSSYNEQFF
TGCGCCAGCAGCCAGGGCAGTAGCTCCTACAATGAGCAGTTCTTC
>.|TRBJ1-3|TRBV12-3/TRBV12-4|.
CASTLTSGNTIYF
TGTGCCAGCACCCTAACCTCTGGAAACACCATATATTTT
>.|TRBJ1-2|TRBV6-5|.
CATGVAGYGYTF
TGTGCCACGGGGGTCGCTGGCTATGGCTACACCTTC
>TRBD2|TRBJ2-5|TRBV28|.
CASSSAGERGETQYF
TGTGCCAGCAGCTCAGCGGGGGAGCGAGGGGAGACCCAGTACTTC
>TRBD2|TRBJ2-1|TRBV7-3|many
CASSPGTSGRKSLGNEQFF
TGTGCCAGCAGCCCAGGGACTAGCGGGAGAAAGAGTTTGGGCAATGAGCAGTTCTTC
>.|TRBJ2-1|TRBV12-3/TRBV12-4|few
CASSLVGNGYNEQFF
TGTGCCAGCAGTTTAGTCGGGAATGGGTACAATGAGCAGTTCTTC
>.|TRBJ1-6|TRBV6-2/TRBV6-3|.
CASSKRQDISPLHF
TGTGCCAGCAGTAAACGACAGGATATTTCACCCCTCCACTTT
>TRBD1|TRBJ1-5|TRBV6-2/TRBV6-3|many
CASRDREYQPQHF
TGTGCCAGCAGGGACAGGGAGTATCAGCCCCAGCATTTT
>TRBD2|TRBJ2-1|TRBV28|many
CASSFPGLAGNEQFF
TGTGCCAGCAGTTTCCCTGGACTAGCGGGAAACGAGCAGTTCTTC
>TRBD2|TRBJ2-3|TRBV25-1|many
CASSPLAGEIDTQYF
TGTGCCAGCAGCCCCCTAGCGGGAGAGATAGATACGCAGTATTTT
>.|TRBJ2-3|TRBV18|.
CASSRSGGQSDTQYF
TGTGCCAGCTCACGTTCGGGGGGCCAGTCAGATACGCAGTATTTT
>TRBD2|TRBJ2-1|TRBV4-2|few
CASSRRAGGPGNEQFF
TGTGCCAGCAGCCGAAGAGCGGGAGGGCCGGGAAATGAGCAGTTCTTC
>TRBD2|TRBJ2-7|TRBV3-1|few
CASSLFLAGRNSYEQYF
TGTGCCAGCAGCCTCTTTCTAGCGGGGCGAAACTCCTACGAGCAGTACTTC
>.|TRBJ1-4|TRBV28|few
CASSPPGRKLFF
TGTGCCAGCAGCCCTCCTGGGAGAAAACTGTTTTTT
>TRBD1|TRBJ1-5|TRBV28|.
CASSLGTAGNSNQPQHF
TGTGCCAGCAGTTTGGGGACAGCTGGGAATAGCAATCAGCCCCAGCATTTT
>TRBD2|TRBJ2-3|TRBV12-3/TRBV12-4|.
CAFSFFPSGRRDRTDTQYF
TGTGCCTTCAGTTTTTTTCCTAGCGGGAGACGGGATCGCACAGATACGCAGTATTTT
>.|TRBJ2-5|TRBV4-2|few
CASSYQDSRQETQYF
TGTGCCAGCAGCTATCAAGACTCCCGCCAAGAGACCCAGTACTTC
>.|TRBJ1-3|TRBV7-9|many
CASSRQESSGNTIYF
TGTGCCAGCAGCCGACAGGAGAGCTCTGGAAACACCATATATTTT
>TRBD2|TRBJ2-1|TRBV7-8|.
CASSSSGKINNEQFF
TGTGCCAGCAGCTCTAGCGGGAAAATAAACAATGAGCAGTTCTTC
>TRBD1|TRBJ2-7|TRBV5-1|.
CASRPGTGSATRQYF
TGCGCCAGCAGACCCGGGACAGGGAGCGCTACGAGGCAGTACTTC
>TRBD1|TRBJ1-1|TRBV20-1|few
CSRDSGEAFF
TGCTCCCGGGACAGCGGTGAAGCTTTCTTT
>.|TRBJ1-2|TRBV10-3|many
CAISESGYYGYTF
TGTGCCATCAGTGAGTCGGGGTACTATGGCTACACCTTC
>.|TRBJ1-5|TRBV29-1|many
CSATLGNQPQHF
TGCAGCGCCACACTAGGCAATCAGCCCCAGCATTTT